The 30 T cell receptor beta chains below were found in one sample sequenced in a study of blood T cell repertoires in COVID-19. Only in-frame clones appear in the TCRdb table, and some are missing; sequencing was by immunoSEQ multiplex PCR. The table shows some 270,000 clones, with roughly 85% occurring only once. Sequencing used PBMCs or T cells enriched from blood (not recorded which). These receptors were obtained from a woman aged 45-60 years with acute COVID-19.

V and J are TRBV18 and TRBJ1-1, with D hard to call. CDR1 and CDR2 (germline): KGHSH, LQKENI. The CDR3 length is 12 residues. The V end was cut by 2 bases, the J end by 5 bases, with 6 bases between. The CDR3 is CASSPTQTEAFF. The CDR3 nucleotides read TGTGCCAGCTCACCAACTCAAACTGAAGCTTTCTTT.

V gene TRBV7-2 combines with J gene TRBJ2-3, with a weak D call TRBD2 (6 bases). Germline V lookup: CDR1 SGHTA, CDR2 FQGNSA. The CDR3 covers 14 residues. V lost 7 bases to trimming and J lost 2 bases, with 13 bases between them. CDR3 loop: CASIPRGPTDTQYF. The CDR3 DNA is TGTGCCAGCATCCCGCGGGGCCCCACAGATACGCAGTATTTT.

As for this clone: At one of its ends the junction is not consistent with the germline gene, which may arise from a read error. V is TRBV9 and J is TRBJ1-1; the match to TRBD1 covers 7 bases. CDR3 length: 13 amino acids. Germline-derived CDR1 and CDR2 are SGDLS and YYNGEE. This CDR3 is CASSAAPGTEGFF. Written as DNA, the CDR3 is TGTGCCAGCAGCGCAGCCCCCGGGACAGAAGGTTTCTTT.

V is TRBV30 and J is TRBJ2-1; the D gene is possibly TRBD2 (6 bases). Trimming took 2 bases from V and 10 from J, leaving 15 bases between them. This CDR3 spans 13 amino acids. From germline, CDR1 is GTSNPN and CDR2 SVGIG (reference sequence). In nucleotides, the CDR3 is TGTGCCTGGAGTCAAGGCGGGGCAGTGGAGCAGTTCTTC. Translation: CAWSQGGAVEQFF.

The rearrangement uses TRBV6-5 and TRBJ2-1; D may be TRBD1 (6 bases). Germline V lookup: CDR1 MNHEY, CDR2 SVGAGI. This CDR3 comprises 13 residues. Trimming took 6 bases from V and 1 from J, leaving 7 bases between them. The CDR3 loop reads CASRGASYNEQFF. In DNA form, the CDR3 reads TGTGCCAGCAGGGGGGCATCCTACAATGAGCAGTTCTTC.

The table lists this clone with a few counts. V is TRBV9 and J is TRBJ1-4, with D unclear. The V and J ends lost 0 bases and 4 bases respectively, with 13 bases between them. Germline loops: CDR1 SGDLS, CDR2 YYNGEE. The CDR3 covers 16 residues. The CDR3 DNA is TGTGCCAGCAGCGTAGGTTCCCACAGTAGTAATGAAAAACTGTTTTTT. Translating gives CASSVGSHSSNEKLFF.

The rearrangement uses TRBV13 and TRBJ1-1, with 7 bases matching TRBD1. V lost 5 bases and J lost 0; bases outside the gene matches: 6. CDR1 and CDR2 (germline): PRHDT, FYEKMQ (reference sequence). The CDR3 spans 15 residues. The CDR3 reads CASSPRDSMNTEAFF. The DNA of the CDR3 is TGTGCCAGCAGCCCCCGGGACAGCATGAACACTGAAGCTTTCTTT.

The rearrangement links TRBV30 to TRBJ1-3, with unresolved D. Germline V CDR1 and CDR2: GTSNPN, SVGIG (reference sequence). Between the trimmed V and J ends, which lost 1 base and 0 bases, there was a span of 7 bases. CDR3 length equals 14 residues. The CDR3 nucleotides are TGTGCCTGGAGTGCGGTGGTCTCTGGAAACACCATATATTTT. It is translated as CAWSAVVSGNTIYF.

The chain uses TRBV20-1 and TRBJ2-3; 16 bases agree with TRBD2. Looked up from germline, CDR1 is DFQATT and CDR2 is SNEGSKA (reference sequence). Germline trimming cut 3 bases from V and 4 bases from J; bases unmatched to any gene: 10. The CDR3 is made up of 18 amino acids. The CDR3 region has the DNA TGCAGTGCTAGTTCCCCGGGACTAGCGGGGGGGCAGGCAGATACGCAGTATTTT. Protein sequence: CSASSPGLAGGQADTQYF.

The rearrangement links TRBV5-1 to TRBJ1-1; D is possibly TRBD1 (5 bases). The CDR3 consists of 15 residues. Trimming shortened V by 3 bases and J by 4 bases, and 16 bases separated the two germline ends. Germline CDR1 SGHRS, CDR2 YFSETQ. CDR3 sequence reads: CASSSNTMGPTEAFF. CDR3 DNA sequence: TGCGCCAGCAGCTCCAACACCATGGGGCCCACTGAAGCTTTCTTT.

This chain links TRBV7-2 with TRBJ1-1, with D tentatively TRBD1 (6 bases). V lost 3 bases and J 1 base, leaving 9 bases between the germline ends. Germline V gene sequence: CDR1 SGHTA, CDR2 FQGNSA. This CDR3 comprises 14 residues. CDR3 sequence reads: CASSFQGKNTEAFF. Here the CDR3 DNA reads TGTGCCAGCAGCTTTCAGGGGAAGAACACTGAAGCTTTCTTT.

V is TRBV5-4 and J is TRBJ2-2; TRBD1 aligns across 8 bases. Germline V gene sequence: CDR1 SGHNT, CDR2 YYREEE (reference sequence). V gave up 1 base and J gave up 7 bases; unmatched junction bases: 6. This CDR3 is 15 amino acids long. CDR3 nucleotide sequence: TGTGCCAGCAGCTTGTCTCAGGGGGCGGTCGGGGAGCTGTTTTTT. It encodes CASSLSQGAVGELFF. Looking up the rest from reference TRBV5-4 and TRBJ2-2 gives the full variable domain: ETGVTQSPTHLIKTRGQQVTLRCSSQSGHNTVSWYQQALGQGPQFIFQYYREEENGRGNFPPRFSGLQFPNYSSELNVNALELDDSALYLCASSLSQGAVGELFFGEGSRLTVL.

This clone was counted a single time. The chain has TRBV25-1 and TRBJ1-1, with D unresolved. Per the germline V gene, CDR1 is MGHDK and CDR2 is SYGVNS. V lost 3 bases, J lost 5 bases, and 7 bases lay in between. This CDR3 contains 12 residues. The CDR3 is CASSEDWTEAFF. CDR3 nucleotide sequence: TGTGCCAGCAGTGAGGACTGGACTGAAGCTTTCTTT. Full variable domain (rest looked up from reference TRBV25-1 and TRBJ1-1): EADIYQTPRYLVIGTGKKITLECSQTMGHDKMYWYQQDPGMELHLIHYSYGVNSTEKGDLSSESTVSRIRTEHFPLTLESARPSHTSQYLCASSEDWTEAFFGQGTRLTVV.

The genes are TRBV5-1 and TRBJ1-1; 11 bases match TRBD1. The CDR3 is 16 residues long. V lost 4 bases, J lost 0 bases, and 5 bases stayed unmatched. The V gene's germline CDR1 is SGHRS and CDR2 YFSETQ. Written as DNA, the CDR3 is TGCGCCAGCAGCCGGACAGGGGGCTTGATGAACACTGAAGCTTTCTTT. This gives the protein CASSRTGGLMNTEAFF.

V usage is TRBV18 and J usage is TRBJ1-1; D gene ambiguous. Trimming took 3 bases from V and 5 from J, leaving 13 bases between them. This CDR3 comprises 14 residues. Germline CDR1 is KGHSH and CDR2 is LQKENI. This CDR3 reads CASSPSRGATEAFF. The CDR3 DNA reads as TGTGCCAGCTCACCGTCTCGGGGAGCGACTGAAGCTTTCTTT.

This clone was seen a single time. The chain has TRBV30 and TRBJ2-1; possible D gene TRBD2, 6 bases. The CDR3 is 15 residues long. Trimming stripped 0 bases from V and 5 bases from J, with 14 bases between. Germline assignment: CDR1 GTSNPN and CDR2 SVGIG (reference sequence). The DNA of the CDR3 is TGTGCCTGGAGTGTAAAATTTTTAGCGGACAATGAGCAGTTCTTC. Translation: CAWSVKFLADNEQFF.

The chain recombines TRBV7-9 with TRBJ2-5, with TRBD2 identical over 13 bases. V shed 2 bases, J shed 4 bases, and the junction held 7 bases outside the gene matches. This CDR3 contains 17 residues. Germline V gives CDR1 SEHNR, CDR2 FQNEAQ (reference sequence). DNA of the CDR3: TGTGCCAGCAGCTTAATGGGACTAGCGGGATCCTTAGAGACCCAGTACTTC. It specifies CASSLMGLAGSLETQYF.

The chain combines TRBV30 with TRBJ1-5; D might be TRBD1 (5 bases). This CDR3 region has 15 residues. Between the trimmed V and J ends, which lost 0 bases and 7 bases, there was a span of 16 bases. Germline CDR1 and CDR2: GTSNPN and SVGIG (reference sequence). CDR3 loop: CAWSVGPQQGQPQHF. The CDR3 DNA is TGTGCCTGGAGTGTGGGGCCCCAGCAAGGACAGCCCCAGCATTTT.

This rearrangement joins TRBV7-7 to TRBJ2-5; TRBD2 aligns across 12 bases. With 5 bases clipped from V and 5 bases from J, the junction kept 9 bases outside the gene matches. Germline V CDR1 and CDR2: SSHAT, FNYEAQ (reference sequence). CDR3 length equals 16 residues. CDR3 sequence reads: CASSPLGLAGLETQYF. The DNA for the CDR3 is TGTGCCAGCAGCCCACTTGGACTAGCGGGGCTGGAGACCCAGTACTTC.

This clone has only a few counts. The chain links TRBV12-5 to TRBJ1-5; the D is unclear. Trimming shortened V by 7 bases and J by 5 bases, and 12 bases separated the two germline ends. The germline V gene has CDR1 LGHNT and CDR2 FRNRAP. This CDR3 region has 13 residues. CDR3 in amino acids: CASAELRDQPQHF. CDR3 DNA: TGTGCTAGTGCTGAATTGAGGGATCAGCCCCAGCATTTT.

The count of this clone is one. This chain joins TRBV6-5 and TRBJ1-1; D is perhaps TRBD1 (6 bases). CDR1 and CDR2 from the germline V gene are MNHEY and SVGAGI. This CDR3 has 12 residues. The CDR3 DNA reads as TGTGGGGTCTGGACAGCGAACACTGAAGCTTTCTTT. Its translation: CGVWTANTEAFF.

This chain joins TRBV14 and TRBJ2-5; a weak D match, TRBD2 (6 bases). V was clipped by 2 bases and J by 4 bases, with 14 bases between them. This CDR3 is 15 amino acids long. Germline CDR1 is SGHDN and CDR2 is FVKESK. In DNA form, the CDR3 reads TGTGCCAGCAGCCAACAGACTAGTTTGGGAGAGACCCAGTACTTC. Its protein product is CASSQQTSLGETQYF.

The J gene is TRBJ2-3, the V gene TRBV7-2; 11 bases agree with TRBD2. V lost 5 bases to trimming and J lost 3 bases; unmatched junction nucleotides: 1. Germline V lookup: CDR1 SGHTA, CDR2 FQGNSA. This CDR3 has 14 residues. DNA for the CDR3: TGTGCCAGCAGCGGGACTAGCGGAACAGATACGCAGTATTTT. Translated, it gives CASSGTSGTDTQYF.

The V and J genes are TRBV7-2 and TRBJ2-3, with D uncertain. This CDR3 has 11 residues. V was cut by 3 bases and J by 5 bases, with 3 bases left in between. Germline CDR1 SGHTA, CDR2 FQGNSA. The CDR3 reads CASSFGDTQYF. The CDR3 bases are TGTGCCAGCAGCTTCGGAGATACGCAGTATTTT.

The CDR3 nucleotides read TGTGCCAGCAGTTACTCGGGTGGAGAGAATCAGCCCCAGCATTTT. Translation: CASSYSGGENQPQHF. The chain links TRBV6-6 to TRBJ1-5; unclear D gene. This CDR3 is 15 amino acids long. Germline values: CDR1 MNHNY, CDR2 SVGAGI (reference sequence). The germline V and J ends were trimmed by 0 bases and 4 bases, with 10 bases remaining between them.

This clone appeared a single time. This chain uses TRBV5-1 with TRBJ2-6; D possibly corresponds to TRBD1 (6 bases). The CDR3 totals 18 residues. Per germline, CDR1 SGHRS and CDR2 YFSETQ. Trimming cost V 4 bases and J 0 bases, with 17 bases left between them. The CDR3 spells CASSPSTSQGSGANVLTF. CDR3 coding DNA: TGCGCCAGCAGCCCCTCAACTTCACAGGGCTCTGGGGCCAACGTCCTGACTTTC.

The chain joins TRBV19 to TRBJ2-1; TRBD1 matches at 10 bases. The CDR3 sequence is 13 residues long. Germline CDR1 is LNHDA and CDR2 is SQIVND (reference sequence). J gave up 9 bases and V 5 bases, and 4 bases lay outside the gene matches. CDR3 protein: CASSDRGLFEQFF. CDR3 in DNA: TGTGCCAGTAGTGACAGGGGGCTTTTTGAGCAGTTCTTC.

This clone was counted a few times. J is TRBJ1-1 and V is TRBV7-9; D is ambiguous. This CDR3 region has 13 residues. Germline assignment: CDR1 SEHNR and CDR2 FQNEAQ (reference sequence). Trimming left V 5 bases short and J 0 bases short, with 7 bases between. CDR3 amino acids: CASSTRLNTEAFF. CDR3 nucleotides: TGTGCCAGCAGCACGCGCTTGAACACTGAAGCTTTCTTT.

The J gene is TRBJ2-1, the V gene TRBV19; 8 bases fit TRBD1. With V trimmed by 0 bases and J by 4 bases, 11 bases remained unmatched. The length of the CDR3 is 18 residues. Germline loops: CDR1 LNHDA, CDR2 SQIVND (reference sequence). CDR3 nucleotide sequence: TGTGCCAGTAGTATAGACAGGGGGCTCGGCGCCATTTACAATGAGCAGTTCTTC. Encoded protein: CASSIDRGLGAIYNEQFF.

This clone was counted a single time. The chain carries TRBV7-8 and TRBJ2-1; TRBD2 is a possible D gene (7 bases). Germline V gives CDR1 SGHVS, CDR2 FQNEAQ. The CDR3 is made up of 15 amino acids. V was pared by 2 bases and J by 6 bases, with 14 bases between. The CDR3 loop is CASSLWRGGPNEQFF. CDR3 coding DNA: TGTGCCAGCAGCTTATGGAGGGGGGGCCCCAATGAGCAGTTCTTC.